This T cell receptor beta chain appears in the sequencing data of a study of technical replicates of blood from a handful of donors. Unmatched junction bases numbered 10, after V lost 8 bases and J lost 5 bases. Germline CDR1 is WNHNN and CDR2 is SYGVQD (reference sequence). The CDR3 has 15 amino acids. Using immunoSEQ multiplex PCR, the repertoire was profiled, and TCRdb retains in-frame clones only, with some absent. The data show some 98,000 clones, approximately 96% seen once. Sequencing was performed on T cells isolated from PBMCs. The chain carries TRBV10-1 and TRBJ2-2; 8 nucleotides agree with TRBD2. The TCR sequence derives from a human donor in good health. This CDR3 is CASSSGRVRTGELFF. CDR3 DNA sequence: TGCGCCAGCTCAAGCGGGAGAGTACGGACCGGGGAGCTGTTTTTT.